The clone carrying this T cell receptor (beta chain) was seen only once. These data originate in a study of blood T cell repertoires in COVID-19. Study-level background: T cells, B-cell-depleted T cells, or PBMCs supplied cDNA or gDNA.

Clones were sequenced by immunoSEQ multiplex PCR, and TCRdb holds only the in-frame ones, with some missing. The data contain about 160,000 clones, around 84% of them singletons. Between the trimmed V and J ends, which lost 0 bases and 7 bases, there was a span of 12 bases. Germline loops: CDR1 LGHDT, CDR2 YNNKEL (reference sequence). CDR3 size: 14 residues. The sequenced material came from peripheral blood. The receptor's source is a man in his 70s with acute or convalescent COVID-19. The rearrangement links TRBV3-1 (or the pseudogene TRBV3-2) to TRBJ2-5; the D gene is possibly TRBD2 (5 bases). Written as DNA, the CDR3 is TGTGCCAGCAGCCAAGAGAGGGTTTATGGGACCCAGTACTTC. Encoded protein: CASSQERVYGTQYF.